The TCR beta chain under discussion was sequenced for a study of pediatric ulcerative colitis. Overall study findings and caveats: Two patients had blood samples with substantially reduced template counts. No controls had the two rectal clonotypes shared by ulcerative colitis patients. Blood-rectal clonal overlap within each person was significantly higher in ulcerative colitis patients than controls.

During colonoscopy, one to two rectal pinch biopsies were collected. No immunosuppressive drugs were given to ulcerative colitis patients before diagnostic colonoscopy. Assay used: immunoSEQ multiplex PCR; TCRdb lists only in-frame clones, some missing. The table has 36,000 or so clones, 60% to 75% seen once. Germline V gene data show CDR1 as SNHLY and CDR2 as FYNNEI. Losses at the gene ends were 4 bases for V and 4 bases for J; bases not matched to a gene: 9. This CDR3 region has 15 residues. As for this clone: What it binds is not known.

This chain uses TRBV2 with TRBJ2-7, with 8 bases identical to TRBD1. The sequence came from a boy younger than 18 with moderate ulcerative colitis. Material for sequencing was gut tissue. The CDR3 reads CASSGAGTGRYEQYF. CDR3 in DNA: TGTGCCAGCAGTGGCGCCGGGACAGGAAGATACGAGCAGTACTTC.